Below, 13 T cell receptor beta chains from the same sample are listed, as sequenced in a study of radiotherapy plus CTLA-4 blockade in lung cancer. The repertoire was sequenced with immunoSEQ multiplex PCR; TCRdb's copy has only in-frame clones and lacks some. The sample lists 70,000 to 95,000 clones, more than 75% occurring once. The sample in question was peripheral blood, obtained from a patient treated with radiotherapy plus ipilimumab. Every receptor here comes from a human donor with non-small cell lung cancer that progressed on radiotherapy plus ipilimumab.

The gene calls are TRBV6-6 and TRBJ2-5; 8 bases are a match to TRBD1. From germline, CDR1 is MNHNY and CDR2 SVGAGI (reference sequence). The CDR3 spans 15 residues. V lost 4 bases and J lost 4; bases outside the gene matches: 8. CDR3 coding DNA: TGTGCCAGCAGTTTTACAGGGGGTGGCATAGAGACCCAGTACTTC. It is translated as CASSFTGGGIETQYF.

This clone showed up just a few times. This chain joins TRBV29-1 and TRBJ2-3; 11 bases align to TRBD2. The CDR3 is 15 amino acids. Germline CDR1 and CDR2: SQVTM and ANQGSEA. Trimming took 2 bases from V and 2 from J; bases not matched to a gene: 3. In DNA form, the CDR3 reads TGCAGCGTTGAAACTAGCGGGGGCCCCACAGATACGCAGTATTTT. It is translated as CSVETSGGPTDTQYF.

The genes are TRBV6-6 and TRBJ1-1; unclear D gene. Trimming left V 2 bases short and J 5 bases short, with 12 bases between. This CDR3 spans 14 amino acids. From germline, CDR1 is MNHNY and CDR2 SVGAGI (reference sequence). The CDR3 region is CASSYPEVGTEAFF. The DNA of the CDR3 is TGTGCCAGCAGTTACCCGGAGGTGGGGACTGAAGCTTTCTTT.

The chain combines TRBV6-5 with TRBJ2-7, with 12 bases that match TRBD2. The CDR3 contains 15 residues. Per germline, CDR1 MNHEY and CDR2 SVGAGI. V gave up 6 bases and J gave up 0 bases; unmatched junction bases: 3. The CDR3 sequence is CASRSLAGGSYEQYF. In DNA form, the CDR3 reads TGTGCCAGCAGATCACTAGCGGGGGGCTCCTACGAGCAGTACTTC.

The CDR3, as DNA: TGTGCCAGCAGTAATGAGGGTGGCTACACCTTC. Its protein is CASSNEGGYTF. The chain carries TRBV6-5 and TRBJ1-2; the D is unclear. Germline V gene lookup returns CDR1 MNHEY and CDR2 SVGAGI. This CDR3 is built from 11 residues. Trimming removed 5 bases at V and 7 bases at J, with 8 bases between.

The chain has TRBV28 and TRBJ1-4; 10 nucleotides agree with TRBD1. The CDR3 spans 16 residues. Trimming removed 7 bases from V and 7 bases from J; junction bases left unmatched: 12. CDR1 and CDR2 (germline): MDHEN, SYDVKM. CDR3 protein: CASNRGQGIESEKLFF. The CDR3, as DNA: TGTGCCAGCAATAGGGGACAGGGGATAGAAAGTGAAAAACTGTTTTTT.

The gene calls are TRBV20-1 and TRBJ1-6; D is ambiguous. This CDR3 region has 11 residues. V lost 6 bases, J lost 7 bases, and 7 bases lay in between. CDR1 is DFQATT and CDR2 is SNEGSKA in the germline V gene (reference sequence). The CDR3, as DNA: TGCAGTGCATCCTCCAATTCACCCCTCCACTTT. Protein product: CSASSNSPLHF.

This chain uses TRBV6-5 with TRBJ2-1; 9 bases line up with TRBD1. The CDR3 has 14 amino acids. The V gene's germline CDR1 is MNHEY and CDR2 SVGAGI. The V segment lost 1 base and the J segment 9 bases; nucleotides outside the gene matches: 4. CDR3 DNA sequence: TGTGCCAGCAGTTACTACGGGACAGGGAGTGAGCAGTTCTTC. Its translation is CASSYYGTGSEQFF.

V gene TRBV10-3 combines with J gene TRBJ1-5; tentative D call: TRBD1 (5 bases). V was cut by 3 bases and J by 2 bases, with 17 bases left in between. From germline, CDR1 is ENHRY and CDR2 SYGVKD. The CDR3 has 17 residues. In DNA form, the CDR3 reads TGTGCCATCAGTGAATCCACAGGATCTAGCGGCAATCAGCCCCAGCATTTT. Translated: CAISESTGSSGNQPQHF.

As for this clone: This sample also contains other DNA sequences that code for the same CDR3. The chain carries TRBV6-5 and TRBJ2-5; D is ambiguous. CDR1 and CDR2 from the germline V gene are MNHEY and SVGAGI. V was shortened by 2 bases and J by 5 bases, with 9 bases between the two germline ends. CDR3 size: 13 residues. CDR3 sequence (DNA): TGTGCCAGCAGTTACCCTCCCGGGGAGACCCAGTACTTC. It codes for CASSYPPGETQYF.

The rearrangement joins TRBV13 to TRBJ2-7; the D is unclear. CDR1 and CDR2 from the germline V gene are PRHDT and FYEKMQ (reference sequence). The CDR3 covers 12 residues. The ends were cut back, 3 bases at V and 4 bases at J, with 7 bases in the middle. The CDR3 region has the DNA TGTGCCAGCAGCTTCTTAGCTTACGAGCAGTACTTC. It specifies CASSFLAYEQYF.

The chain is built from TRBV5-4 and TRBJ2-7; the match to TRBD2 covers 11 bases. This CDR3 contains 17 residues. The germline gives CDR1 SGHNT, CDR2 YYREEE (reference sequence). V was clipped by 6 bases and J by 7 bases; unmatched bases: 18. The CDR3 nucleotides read TGTGCCAGCATCGGGTCTGGGCTAGCGGGGGGCACGCAGGAGCAGTACTTC. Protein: CASIGSGLAGGTQEQYF. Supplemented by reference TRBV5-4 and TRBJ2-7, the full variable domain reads ETGVTQSPTHLIKTRGQQVTLRCSSQSGHNTVSWYQQALGQGPQFIFQYYREEENGRGNFPPRFSGLQFPNYSSELNVNALELDDSALYLCASIGSGLAGGTQEQYFGPGTRLTVT.

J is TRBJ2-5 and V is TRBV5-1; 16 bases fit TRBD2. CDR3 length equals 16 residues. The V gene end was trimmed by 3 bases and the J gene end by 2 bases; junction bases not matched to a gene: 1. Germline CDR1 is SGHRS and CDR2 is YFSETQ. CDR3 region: CASSSGLAGGQETQYF. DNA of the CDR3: TGCGCCAGCAGCTCGGGACTAGCGGGAGGGCAAGAGACCCAGTACTTC.